The entry that follows covers one TCR beta chain sequence. Its cognate antigen has yet to be identified. No base quality information exists; no much larger clone differs at one position. There are 15 amino acids in the CDR3, from cysteine to phenylalanine inclusive. Only the CDR3 DNA stays, 45 bases, in frame from base 1. Per the germline V gene, SGDLS is the CDR1 and YYNGEE is the CDR2. V sheds 2 bases and J sheds 4 bases, leaving 10 bases between their ends. To sequence the TCRbeta CDR3 region, genomic DNA was isolated from the sorted cells. TCRbeta CDR3 regions were sequenced using the immunoSEQ Assay. As stored in TCRdb, this immuneACCESS dataset retains in-frame rearrangements with V and J assigned. A fraction of the clones does not appear; measured against another copy, unresolved V genes explain less than half of the discrepancy, and the remainder lacks a known reason. This sample has tens of thousands of clones in its table, and over 65% of those were observed once. The ten largest make up around 2.7% of the sample.

The sample originates from a study of OX40 agonist ivuxolimab in advanced cancers. Regarding the complete study: Ivuxolimab, which targeted the costimulatory receptor OX40 (CD134), was an agonistic, fully human IgG2 monoclonal antibody. Intravenous ivuxolimab was administered to patients every 2 weeks at six dose levels: 0.01, 0.1, 0.3, 1.5, 3 and 10 mg/kg. Of the roughly 54 patients in dose escalation, 19 had hepatocellular carcinoma, some 15 had melanoma, 9 had renal cell carcinoma and 9 had head and neck cancer. In the dose-escalation cohort, 70% to 85% of patients were male, and the mean age was approximately 60 years, with a range of 23 to 79. Prior anti-PD-1, anti-PD-L1 or anti-CTLA-4 therapy was permitted, and checkpoint inhibitors had been received by less than 45% of dose-escalation patients. Partial responses were achieved by three dose-escalation patients, of whom one had hepatocellular carcinoma and two had cutaneous melanoma. Peripheral TCRbeta sequencing aimed to test whether ivuxolimab altered TCR sequence diversity and caused clonal T-cell expansion. The paper covers the monotherapy dose-escalation part of the phase I ivuxolimab trial, which included N of about 50 patients.

What the study reported, not specific to this receptor: On average, CD8+ T cells showed more expanded clones than CD4+ T cells after ivuxolimab. Low levels of normalized T-cell clonal expansion were also seen in some patients who did not respond. At doses of 0.1 to 3.0 mg/kg, clonal expansion of both CD4+ and CD8+ blood T cells was observed from baseline to week 6. Which antigens the clonally expanded peripheral T cells were specific for was not determined. In the 0.1-3.0 mg/kg groups, partial responders were among the patients with the lowest normalized peripheral clonal expansion, particularly in CD8+ T cells.

The trial excluded patients who had a history of autoimmune disease or who were on systemic immunosuppression. Peripheral blood for TCR sequencing was collected from all dose cohorts at baseline, on cycle 4 day 1, and on cycle 7 day 1. Samples were obtained from an open-label, multicenter, first-in-human phase I dose-escalation trial of ivuxolimab. Adults with locally advanced or metastatic head and neck squamous cell, hepatocellular, melanoma or renal cell carcinoma were enrolled in the trial. CD4+ and CD8+ T cells were sorted separately from peripheral blood before TCR sequencing. The sequences come from CD4+ or CD8+ T cells sorted from blood, collected in a trial of the OX40 agonist ivuxolimab. The chain joins TRBV9 to TRBJ2-6; no confident D gene assignment can be made. This sequence originates from an adult with an advanced solid tumor such as melanoma, head and neck, liver or kidney cancer. CDR3 sequence: CASSVYPEGANVLTF. The sequenced DNA: TGTGCCAGCAGCGTCTATCCGGAAGGGGCCAACGTCCTGACTTTC.